Shown below are 21 T cell receptor beta chains from a single sample sequenced in a study of cytomegalovirus exposure and HLA in healthy donors (dated by TCRdb to the late 2010s). The library came from the immunoSEQ multiplex PCR assay. A mixture of 60 forward primers for TCR Vbeta segments and 13 reverse primers for TCR Jbeta segments was used in the multiplex PCR. The table comes from immuneACCESS by way of TCRdb, which keeps in-frame sequences with V and J called. Part of the clones is missing from these tables; in studies checked, under half for an unresolved V gene and the rest for unknown reasons. The sample contains around 210,000 clones, 80% to 85% of them found a single time. The top ten hold about 2.6% of the sample. Sequences were obtained from PBMCs. The receptors were gathered from a woman in her thirties or forties in good health and CMV-seronegative.

CDR3 protein: CASSPTSGGVDEQYF. The CDR3 coding sequence is TGTGCCAGCTCACCAACTAGCGGGGGGGTGGACGAGCAGTACTTC. This chain joins TRBV18 and TRBJ2-7, with TRBD2 identical over 13 bases. This CDR3 comprises 15 residues. After removal of 2 bases from V and 5 bases from J, the junction contained 3 bases not matched to a gene. Germline assignment: CDR1 KGHSH and CDR2 LQKENI.

V usage is TRBV29-1 and J usage is TRBJ2-7, with no clear D. This CDR3 spans 14 amino acids. With 7 bases removed from V and 5 bases from J, the gap between germline ends came to 21 bases. Germline V gene lookup returns CDR1 SQVTM and CDR2 ANQGSEA. The CDR3 sequence is CSALGDLPSHEQYF. DNA for the CDR3: TGCAGCGCCCTCGGAGATCTCCCATCCCACGAGCAGTACTTC.

V and J are TRBV7-3 and TRBJ2-1; TRBD2 is a possible D gene (5 bases). V lost 3 bases, J lost 0 bases, and 21 bases lay in between. Germline V CDR1 and CDR2: SGHTA, FQGTGA. This CDR3 has 19 amino acids. CDR3 sequence reads: CASSFIAPPAAHSYNEQFF. The DNA for the CDR3 is TGTGCCAGCAGCTTTATAGCCCCCCCAGCGGCACACTCCTACAATGAGCAGTTCTTC.

The rearrangement links TRBV7-2 to TRBJ1-5; D perhaps matches TRBD1 (6 bases). The CDR3 totals 15 residues. V lost 2 bases, J lost 6 bases, and 14 bases lay in between. Germline V gene lookup returns CDR1 SGHTA and CDR2 FQGNSA. The chain's CDR3 is CASSLRRDNRQPQHF. In DNA, the CDR3 is TGTGCCAGCAGCTTACGTCGGGACAATCGTCAGCCCCAGCATTTT.

The chain combines TRBV12-5 with TRBJ1-5; D perhaps matches TRBD1 (5 bases). V dropped 2 bases and J dropped 9 bases, with 14 bases sitting between them. The CDR3 sequence is 14 residues long. Looked up from germline, CDR1 is LGHNT and CDR2 is FRNRAP. In DNA form, the CDR3 reads TGTGCTAGTGGTTTGATCGGGGGGACTCGGCCCCAGCATTTT. Translating gives CASGLIGGTRPQHF.

J is TRBJ2-7 and V is TRBV15; no reliable D call. This CDR3 region has 14 residues. Trimming cost V 1 base and J 4 bases, with 11 bases left between them. Germline values: CDR1 LNHNV, CDR2 YYDKDF (reference sequence). CDR3 bases: TGTGCCACCAGCAGAGTCTCCAGGAAGTACGAGCAGTACTTC. It specifies CATSRVSRKYEQYF.

The chain combines TRBV5-1 with TRBJ2-6; D is undetermined. Germline values: CDR1 SGHRS, CDR2 YFSETQ. V lost 0 bases and J 4 bases, leaving 5 bases between the germline ends. The CDR3 is 14 residues long. The CDR3, as DNA: TGCGCCAGCAGCTTGGCAGTAGGGGCCAACGTCCTGACTTTC. It codes for CASSLAVGANVLTF.

J is TRBJ2-7 and V is TRBV5-6, with 7 bases aligning to TRBD2. The germline V gene encodes CDR1 SGHDT and CDR2 YYEEEE. The CDR3 loop spans 17 amino acids. Germline trimming cut 4 bases from V and 0 bases from J; bases unmatched to any gene: 13. The CDR3 DNA sequence: TGTGCCAGCAGCGCCGACTTGGCGGGGGACGGCTCCTACGAGCAGTACTTC. It codes for CASSADLAGDGSYEQYF.

This chain connects TRBV19 to TRBJ2-5, with D maybe TRBD1 (5 bases). Per the germline V gene, CDR1 is LNHDA and CDR2 is SQIVND (reference sequence). Between the trimmed V and J ends, which lost 4 bases and 2 bases, there was a span of 20 bases. The CDR3 contains 17 residues. CDR3 DNA: TGTGCCAGTAGTAAGGGCAGGGAAGAAGTTTTTCAAGAGACCCAGTACTTC. It encodes CASSKGREEVFQETQYF.

The chain joins TRBV7-8 to TRBJ1-5; TRBD1 agrees at 7 bases. CDR3 length: 14 amino acids. The germline gives CDR1 SGHVS, CDR2 FQNEAQ. With 5 bases clipped from V and 5 bases from J, the junction kept 6 bases outside the gene matches. As DNA, the CDR3 is TGTGCCAGCAGCAGGGGACAGCCCTATCAGCCCCAGCATTTT. This translates into CASSRGQPYQPQHF.

The chain has TRBV7-3 and TRBJ2-2; possibly TRBD2 for D (5 bases). The CDR3 length is 15 residues. Trimming removed 2 bases from V and 1 base from J, with 8 bases in between. Per the germline V gene, CDR1 is SGHTA and CDR2 is FQGTGA. The CDR3: CASSLGLGNTGELFF. CDR3 coding DNA: TGTGCCAGCAGCTTAGGACTGGGGAACACCGGGGAGCTGTTTTTT.

This clone occurred once. This chain links TRBV14 with TRBJ1-4; 7 bases fit TRBD1. Germline CDR1 is SGHDN and CDR2 is FVKESK. V shed 0 bases, J shed 5 bases, and the junction held 6 bases outside the gene matches. This CDR3 is built from 16 residues. The CDR3 is CASSQDGGGANEKLFF. DNA for the CDR3: TGTGCCAGCAGCCAAGATGGAGGGGGCGCAAATGAAAAACTGTTTTTT.

On this clone: The germline gene is not matched at one end of the junction; a read error may be the cause. The chain joins TRBV6-5 to TRBJ2-7; TRBD2 matches at 13 bases. Germline V gene sequence: CDR1 MNHEY, CDR2 SVGAGI. The CDR3 runs to 12 residues. The CDR3 DNA follows: TGTGCCAGCAGTGACGGGACTAGCGGGACCTCCTTC. Protein: CASSDGTSGTSF.

CDR3 region: CAWSRTGLSNQPQHF. The CDR3 DNA is TGTGCCTGGAGTAGGACAGGACTTAGCAATCAGCCCCAGCATTTT. The chain joins TRBV30 to TRBJ1-5; 7 positions match TRBD1. There are 15 residues in the CDR3. After removal of 2 bases from V and 0 bases from J, the junction contained 4 bases not matched to a gene. Germline V gene lookup returns CDR1 GTSNPN and CDR2 SVGIG (reference sequence).

This clone was seen just once. The CDR3 spells CASSLVGSGVETQYF. Here the CDR3 DNA reads TGTGCCAGCAGCTTGGTCGGGTCCGGCGTGGAGACCCAGTACTTC. The rearrangement uses TRBV5-6 and TRBJ2-5; no reliable D call. The CDR3 is 15 amino acids. The germline V gene has CDR1 SGHDT and CDR2 YYEEEE. Trimming stripped 0 bases from V and 5 bases from J, with 14 bases between.

V is TRBV15 and J is TRBJ2-5, with D possibly being TRBD2 (6 bases). The germline V gene encodes CDR1 LNHNV and CDR2 YYDKDF (reference sequence). There are 13 residues in the CDR3. The V and J ends lost 7 bases and 5 bases respectively, with 14 bases between them. The CDR3 region has the DNA TGTGCCACCACAGGGTACGGAGGGGAGACCCAGTACTTC. It specifies CATTGYGGETQYF.

V and J are TRBV27 and TRBJ1-1; a possible D gene is TRBD1 (6 bases). The CDR3 runs to 13 residues. The V gene's germline CDR1 is MNHEY and CDR2 SMNVEV (reference sequence). The germline V and J ends were trimmed by 5 bases and 7 bases, with 14 bases remaining between them. The CDR3 loop is CASSTWTVNEAFF. The CDR3 bases are TGTGCCAGCAGTACCTGGACAGTAAATGAAGCTTTCTTT.

The V call is TRBV6-1, the J call TRBJ2-3; D remains unclear. The length of the CDR3 is 14 residues. V was shortened by 4 bases and J by 2 bases, with 10 bases between the two germline ends. Germline assignment: CDR1 MNHNS and CDR2 SASEGT. The CDR3 DNA reads TGTGCCAGCAGTGTCAGGTCCTTCACAGATACGCAGTATTTT. This gives the protein CASSVRSFTDTQYF.

In this sample, this clone turned up a few times. J is TRBJ2-7 and V is TRBV9, with 10 bases identical to TRBD1. Trimming cost V 0 bases and J 4 bases; bases outside gene matches: 4. The V gene's germline CDR1 is SGDLS and CDR2 YYNGEE. The CDR3 sequence is 15 residues long. The CDR3 sequence is CASSVEGTGEYEQYF. DNA of the CDR3: TGTGCCAGCAGCGTAGAGGGGACAGGGGAATACGAGCAGTACTTC.

The chain recombines TRBV19 with TRBJ1-1, with D perhaps matching TRBD1 (6 bases). The CDR3 sequence is 14 residues long. Germline V CDR1 and CDR2: LNHDA, SQIVND (reference sequence). Trimming removed 6 bases from V and 2 bases from J, with 13 bases in between. Here the CDR3 DNA reads TGTGCCAGTAGGGACACAGGGACCAACACTGAAGCTTTCTTT. Translation: CASRDTGTNTEAFF.

This chain connects TRBV18 to TRBJ2-7; 9 nucleotides line up with TRBD1. CDR1 is KGHSH and CDR2 is LQKENI in the germline V gene. The V segment lost 6 bases and the J segment 6 bases; nucleotides outside the gene matches: 15. The CDR3 length is 16 residues. The CDR3 DNA reads as TGTGCCAGCTCTCAACAAGTACCGGGACAGGGAGGCGAGCAGTACTTC. Its translation: CASSQQVPGQGGEQYF.